This TCR beta chain was documented in a study of blood T cell repertoires in COVID-19. The data were produced by immunoSEQ multiplex PCR, yet TCRdb's version contains in-frame clones alone and is incomplete. The repertoire consists of 110,000 to 150,000 clones, with around 86% occurring once and the leading ten covering roughly 4.3%. Trimming removed 5 bases from V and 3 bases from J, with 10 bases in between. Germline values: CDR1 PRHDT, CDR2 FYEKMQ (reference sequence). CDR3 length equals 13 residues. The specimen sequenced was PBMCs or T cells enriched from blood (not recorded which). The sequence was obtained from a man in his fifties or sixties who had recovered from COVID-19. The chain is built from TRBV13 and TRBJ2-5; maybe TRBD2 (6 bases). The CDR3 nucleotides are TGTGCCAGCAGCCGGAGACTAGAAGAGACCCAGTACTTC. Amino acid sequence: CASSRRLEETQYF.